The present T cell receptor delta chain was sequenced within a study of gamma-delta T cells after stem cell transplantation. This clone occurred a few times. This may be a read error, as it is one base from a much larger clone. The sample carries other DNA sequences with the same CDR3. The CDR3 contains 15 residues. In germline, CDR1 is GEAIGNYY, CDR2 EKD. TCRdb re-processed the RT-PCR reads using CATT. The sample records approximately 5,000 delta-chain clones, more than 1.5% being singletons. This receptor was identified in a human donor. It is not recorded whose cells these are; they may come from a transplant donor. The rearrangement uses TRDV2 and TRDJ1; tentative D call: TRDD3 (6 bases). Input material: gamma-delta T cells. CDR3 in amino acids: CACDQVGGDTDKLIF. The CDR3 region has the DNA TGTGCCTGTGACCAGGTGGGGGGCGACACCGATAAACTCATCTTC.